A single sample gave rise to the 3 T cell receptor beta chains below, sequenced in a study of T-cell memory formation after mild COVID-19. TCRdb analysed the 5' RACE reads with MiXCR anew, one entry per CDR3 protein. Of roughly 620,000 distinct CDR3 sequences in the sample, 15% to 20% were seen once. Sequencing was performed on PBMCs or a T cell subset sorted from them (not recorded which). The receptors here all came from an adult woman who had mild COVID-19 (a few samples of this study predate the infection). Cell type and time point are not known.

The gene calls are TRBV7-6 and TRBJ2-3; D uncertain. Trimming cost V 2 bases and J 2 bases, with 17 bases left between them. Germline V gives CDR1 SGHVS, CDR2 FNYEAQ. The CDR3 runs to 17 residues. CDR3 protein: CASSLLSSSLTTDTQYF. The CDR3 DNA is TGTGCCAGCAGCTTATTGTCCAGCTCCCTCACCACAGATACGCAGTATTTT.

This clonotype has only a few counts. This chain links TRBV7-8 with TRBJ2-7; perhaps D is TRBD1 or TRBD2 (5 bases each). This CDR3 has 13 amino acids. Germline V gene sequence: CDR1 SGHVS, CDR2 FQNEAQ. Trimming left V 5 bases short and J 2 bases short, with 10 bases between. The CDR3: CASSHGATYEQYF. The CDR3, as DNA: TGTGCCAGCAGCCACGGGGCTACCTACGAGCAGTACTTC.

The chain couples TRBV4-2 to TRBJ2-1, with 10 nucleotides matching TRBD1. The germline gives CDR1 LGHNA, CDR2 YNFKEQ. J lost 2 bases, V lost 1 base, and 2 bases had no gene match. CDR3 length: 16 residues. This CDR3 reads CASSQGGQGAYNEQFF. As DNA, the CDR3 is TGTGCCAGCAGCCAAGGTGGACAGGGGGCCTACAATGAGCAGTTCTTC.